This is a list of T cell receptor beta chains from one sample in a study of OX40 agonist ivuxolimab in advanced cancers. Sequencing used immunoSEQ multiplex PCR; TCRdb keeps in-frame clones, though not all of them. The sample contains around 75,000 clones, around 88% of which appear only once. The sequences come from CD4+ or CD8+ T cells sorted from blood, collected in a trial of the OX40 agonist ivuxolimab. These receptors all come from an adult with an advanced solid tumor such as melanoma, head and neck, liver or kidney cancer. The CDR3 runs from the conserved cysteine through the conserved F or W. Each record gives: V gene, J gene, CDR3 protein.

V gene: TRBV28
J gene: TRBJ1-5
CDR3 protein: CASSLVRASRRQPQHF

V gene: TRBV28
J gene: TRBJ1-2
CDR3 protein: CASSLTAGDLLGYTF

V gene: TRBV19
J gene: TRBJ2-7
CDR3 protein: CASSIIHSNYEQYF

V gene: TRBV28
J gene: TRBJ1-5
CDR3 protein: CASSDPNQPQHF

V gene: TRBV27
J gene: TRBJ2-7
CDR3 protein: CASRRDRAYEQYF

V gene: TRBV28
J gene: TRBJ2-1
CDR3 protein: CASSSTSGGLNEQFF

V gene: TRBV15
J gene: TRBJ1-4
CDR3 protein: CATSRDLGVVGQDPSPNEKLFF

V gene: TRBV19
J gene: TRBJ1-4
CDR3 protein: CASSTRSNEKLFF

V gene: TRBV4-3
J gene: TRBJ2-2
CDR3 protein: CASSSRARSENTGELFF

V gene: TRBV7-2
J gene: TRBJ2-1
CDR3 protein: CASSLETMKNEQFF

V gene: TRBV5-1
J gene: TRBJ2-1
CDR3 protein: CASSLTSGGRGEQFF

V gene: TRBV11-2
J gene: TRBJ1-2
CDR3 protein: CASSLDRREEIGYTF

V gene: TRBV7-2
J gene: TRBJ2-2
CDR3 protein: CASSLVGGTIGELFF

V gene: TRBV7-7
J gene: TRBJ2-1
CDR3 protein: CASSLDLAGGYNEQFF

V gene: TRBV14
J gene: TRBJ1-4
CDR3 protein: CASSLGRAGKLFF

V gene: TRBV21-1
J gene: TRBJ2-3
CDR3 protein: CASSKEGRPPDTQYF

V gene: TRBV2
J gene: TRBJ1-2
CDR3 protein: CASRRTGVSNYGYTF

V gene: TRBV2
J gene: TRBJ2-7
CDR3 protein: CASSPDRTSSYEQYF